These 2 T cell receptor beta chains were sequenced from one sample in a study of type 1 regulatory T cells (dated by TCRdb to about 2021). Study-wide findings and limitations: Compared with non-Tr1 cells, Tr1 cells had a narrower TCR repertoire, and the study took this difference to reflect clonal expansion driven by alloantigen.

Instrument on record: Illumina MiSeq. In TCRdb, the public reads were trimmed at Q25 with fastp and aligned with MiXCR, with productive beta chains retained. Identical CDR3 protein sequences are pooled into one entry, listed with their most common genes and DNA. The sample has approximately 6,000 distinct CDR3 sequences on record, roughly a third of them singletons. Of the sample, roughly 25% falls within the top ten clones. Which antigens these TCRs recognize remains unknown. Sequenced: cultured type 1 regulatory T (Tr1) cells, either the whole culture or a sorted fraction (not recorded which). The sample's cell subset or site label, in plain terms: type 1 regulatory T cells sorted from the T-allo10 product. The receptors here all came from a human donor in good health.

Turning to this clonotype: The missing conserved phenylalanine or tryptophan at the end of this CDR3 makes a read error likely. J is TRBJ1-1 and V is TRBV5-4, with a possible D match to TRBD1 (5 bases). This CDR3 has 15 residues. The V and J ends lost 5 bases and 2 bases respectively, with 16 bases between them. Per germline, CDR1 SGHNT and CDR2 YYREEE (reference sequence). Written as DNA, the CDR3 is TGTGCCAGCAGTTTAGCGGGACGGAGAAACACTGAAGCTTTCTCT. It specifies CASSLAGRRNTEAFS.

The CDR3 spells CASSLVVTGNTEAFF. The CDR3 coding sequence is TGTGCCAGCTCACTCGTCGTAACGGGGAACACTGAAGCTTTCTTT. The V and J genes are TRBV18 and TRBJ1-1; D is unclear. The CDR3 runs to 15 residues. Trimming cost V 4 bases and J 1 base, with 13 bases left between them. Germline values: CDR1 KGHSH, CDR2 LQKENI.